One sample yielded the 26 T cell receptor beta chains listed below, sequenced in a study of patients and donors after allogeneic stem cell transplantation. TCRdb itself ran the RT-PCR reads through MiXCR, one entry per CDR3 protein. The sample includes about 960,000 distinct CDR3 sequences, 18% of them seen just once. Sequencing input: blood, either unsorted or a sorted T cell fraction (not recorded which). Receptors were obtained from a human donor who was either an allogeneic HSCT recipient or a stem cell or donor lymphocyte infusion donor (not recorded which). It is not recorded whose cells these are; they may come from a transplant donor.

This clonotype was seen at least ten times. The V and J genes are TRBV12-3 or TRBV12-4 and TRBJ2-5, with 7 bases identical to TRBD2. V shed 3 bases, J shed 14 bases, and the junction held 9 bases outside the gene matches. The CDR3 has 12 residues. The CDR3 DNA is TGTGCCAGCAGTTTTGGGGAGGGAAAGGAATACTTC. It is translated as CASSFGEGKEYF.

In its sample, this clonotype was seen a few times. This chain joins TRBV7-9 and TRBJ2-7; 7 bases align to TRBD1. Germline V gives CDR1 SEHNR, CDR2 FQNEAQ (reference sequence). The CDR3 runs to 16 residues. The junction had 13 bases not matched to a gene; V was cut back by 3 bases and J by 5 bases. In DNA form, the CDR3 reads TGTGCCAGCAGCTTGCTGTCCGGGACAGCCACCCACGAGCAGTACTTC. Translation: CASSLLSGTATHEQYF.

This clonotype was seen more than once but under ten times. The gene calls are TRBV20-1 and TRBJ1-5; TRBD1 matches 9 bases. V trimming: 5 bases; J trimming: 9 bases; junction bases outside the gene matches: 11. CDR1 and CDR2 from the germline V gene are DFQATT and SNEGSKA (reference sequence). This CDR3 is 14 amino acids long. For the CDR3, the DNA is TGCAGTGCTTTCGGGACAGGGCCCTTCCGGCCCCAGCATTTT. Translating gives CSAFGTGPFRPQHF.

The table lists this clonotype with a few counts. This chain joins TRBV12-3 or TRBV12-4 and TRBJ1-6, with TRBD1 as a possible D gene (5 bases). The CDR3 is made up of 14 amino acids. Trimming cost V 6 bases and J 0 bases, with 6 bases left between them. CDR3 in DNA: TGTGCCAGCAGGGGGGGCTCCTATAATTCACCCCTCCACTTT. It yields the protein CASRGGSYNSPLHF.

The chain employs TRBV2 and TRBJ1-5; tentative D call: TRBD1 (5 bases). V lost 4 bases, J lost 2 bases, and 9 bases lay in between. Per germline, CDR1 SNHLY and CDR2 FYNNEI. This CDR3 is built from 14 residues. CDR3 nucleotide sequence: TGTGCCAGCAGTGTGCAGGGAGGCAATCAGCCCCAGCATTTT. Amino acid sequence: CASSVQGGNQPQHF.

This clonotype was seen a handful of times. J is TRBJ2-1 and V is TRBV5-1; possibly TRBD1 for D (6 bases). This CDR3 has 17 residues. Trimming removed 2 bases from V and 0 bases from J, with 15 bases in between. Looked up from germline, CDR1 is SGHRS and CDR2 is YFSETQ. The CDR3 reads CASSFDRRSSSYNEQFF. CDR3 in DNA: TGCGCCAGCAGCTTTGACAGGCGGTCCAGCTCCTACAATGAGCAGTTCTTC.

The CDR3 region has the DNA TGTGCCAGCAGGGTGGGACAGGCCACCAAAAACATTCAGTACTTC. Translating it yields CASRVGQATKNIQYF. V and J are TRBV6-1 and TRBJ2-4, with 8 bases aligning to TRBD1. The length of the CDR3 is 15 residues. The germline gives CDR1 MNHNS, CDR2 SASEGT. The V gene end was trimmed by 6 bases and the J gene end by 2 bases; junction bases not matched to a gene: 6.

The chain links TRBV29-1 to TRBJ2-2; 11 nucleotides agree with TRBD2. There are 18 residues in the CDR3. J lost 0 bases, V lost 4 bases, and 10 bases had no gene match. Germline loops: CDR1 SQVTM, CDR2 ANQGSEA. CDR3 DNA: TGCAGCGTTGGAGGGGGACTAGCGGAAAATTCGAACACCGGGGAGCTGTTTTTT. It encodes CSVGGGLAENSNTGELFF.

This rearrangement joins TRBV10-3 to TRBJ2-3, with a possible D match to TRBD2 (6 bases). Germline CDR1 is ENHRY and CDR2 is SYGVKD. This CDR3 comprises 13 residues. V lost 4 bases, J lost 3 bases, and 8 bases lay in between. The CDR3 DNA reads TGTGCCATCAGTGTGCTAGCGACAGATACGCAGTATTTT. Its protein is CAISVLATDTQYF.

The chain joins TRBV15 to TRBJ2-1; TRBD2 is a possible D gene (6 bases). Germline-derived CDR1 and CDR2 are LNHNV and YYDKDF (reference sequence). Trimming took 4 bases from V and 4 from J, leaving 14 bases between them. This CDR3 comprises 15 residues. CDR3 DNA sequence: TGTGCCACCAGCACTCCGGGAGTAAAGTACAATGAGCAGTTCTTC. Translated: CATSTPGVKYNEQFF.

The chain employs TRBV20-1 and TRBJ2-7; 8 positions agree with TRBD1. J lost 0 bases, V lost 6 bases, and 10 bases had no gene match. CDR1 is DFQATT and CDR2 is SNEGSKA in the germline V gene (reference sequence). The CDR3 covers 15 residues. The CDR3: CSAPPDRGGSYEQYF. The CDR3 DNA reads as TGCAGTGCGCCGCCCGACAGGGGAGGCTCCTACGAGCAGTACTTC.

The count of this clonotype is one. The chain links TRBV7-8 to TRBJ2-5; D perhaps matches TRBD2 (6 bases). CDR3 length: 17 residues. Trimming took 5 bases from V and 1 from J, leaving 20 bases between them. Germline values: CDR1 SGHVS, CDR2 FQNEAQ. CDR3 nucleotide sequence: TGTGCCAGCAGCCCCGGGGAGGAAAAGAGGGTCCAAGAGACCCAGTACTTC. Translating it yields CASSPGEEKRVQETQYF.

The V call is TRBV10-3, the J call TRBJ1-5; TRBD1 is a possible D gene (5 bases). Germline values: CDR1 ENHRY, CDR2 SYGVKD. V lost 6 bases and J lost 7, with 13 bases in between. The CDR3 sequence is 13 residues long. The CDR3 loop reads CAISRELGQPQHF. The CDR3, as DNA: TGTGCCATCAGCAGGGAATTGGGGCAGCCCCAGCATTTT.

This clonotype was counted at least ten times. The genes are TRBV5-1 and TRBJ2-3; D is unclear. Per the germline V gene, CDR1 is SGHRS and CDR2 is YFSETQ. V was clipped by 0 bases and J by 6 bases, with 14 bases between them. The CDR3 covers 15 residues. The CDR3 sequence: CASSLEALPTDTQYF. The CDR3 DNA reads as TGCGCCAGCAGCTTGGAGGCTCTCCCGACTGATACGCAGTATTTT.

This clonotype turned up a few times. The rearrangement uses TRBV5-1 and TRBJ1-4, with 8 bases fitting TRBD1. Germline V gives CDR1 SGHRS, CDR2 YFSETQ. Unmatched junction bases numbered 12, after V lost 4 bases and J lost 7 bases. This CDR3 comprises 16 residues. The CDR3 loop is CASSVGTGRGSEKLFF. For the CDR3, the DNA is TGCGCCAGCAGCGTCGGGACAGGCAGAGGAAGTGAAAAACTGTTTTTT. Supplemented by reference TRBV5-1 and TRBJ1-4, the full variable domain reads KAGVTQTPRYLIKTRGQQVTLSCSPISGHRSVSWYQQTPGQGLQFLFEYFSETQRNKGNFPGRFSGRQFSNSRSEMNVSTLELGDSALYLCASSVGTGRGSEKLFFGSGTQLSVL.

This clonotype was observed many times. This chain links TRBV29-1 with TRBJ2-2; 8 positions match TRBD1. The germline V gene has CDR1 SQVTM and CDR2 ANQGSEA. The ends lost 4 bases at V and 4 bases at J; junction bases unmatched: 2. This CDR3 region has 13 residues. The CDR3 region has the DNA TGCAGCGTTGGGGACAGGCTCACCGGGGAGCTGTTTTTT. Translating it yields CSVGDRLTGELFF.

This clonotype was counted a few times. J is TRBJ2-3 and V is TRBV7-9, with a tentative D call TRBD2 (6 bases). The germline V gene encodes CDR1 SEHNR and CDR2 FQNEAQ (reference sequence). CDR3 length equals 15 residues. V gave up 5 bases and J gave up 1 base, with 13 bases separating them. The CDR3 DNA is TGTGCCAGCAGCGGTACCACGGGAGGCACAGATACGCAGTATTTT. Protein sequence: CASSGTTGGTDTQYF.

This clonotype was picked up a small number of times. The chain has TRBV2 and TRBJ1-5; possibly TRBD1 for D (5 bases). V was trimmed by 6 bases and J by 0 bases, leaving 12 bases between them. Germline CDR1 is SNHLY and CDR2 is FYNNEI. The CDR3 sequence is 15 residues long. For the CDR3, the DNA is TGTGCCAGCAGACCGGGGGGTTTTAGCAATCAGCCCCAGCATTTT. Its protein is CASRPGGFSNQPQHF.

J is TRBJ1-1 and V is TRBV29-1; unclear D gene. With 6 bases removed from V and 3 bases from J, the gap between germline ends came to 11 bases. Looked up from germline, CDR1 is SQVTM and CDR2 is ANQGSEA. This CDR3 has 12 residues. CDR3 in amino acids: CSVAEAYTEAFF. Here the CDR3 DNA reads TGCAGCGTCGCGGAGGCCTACACTGAAGCTTTCTTT.

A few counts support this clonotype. The CDR3 bases are TGTGCCATCAGTTACGGGACTAGACTTGACAATGAGCAGTTCTTC. Protein: CAISYGTRLDNEQFF. This chain links TRBV10-3 with TRBJ2-1; 8 nucleotides agree with TRBD2. The germline V gene encodes CDR1 ENHRY and CDR2 SYGVKD. The CDR3 runs 15 residues. Losses at the gene ends were 5 bases for V and 5 bases for J; bases not matched to a gene: 8.

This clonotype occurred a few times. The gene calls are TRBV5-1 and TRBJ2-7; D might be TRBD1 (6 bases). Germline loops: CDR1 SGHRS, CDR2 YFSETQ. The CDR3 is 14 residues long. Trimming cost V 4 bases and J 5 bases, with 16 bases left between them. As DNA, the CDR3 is TGCGCCAGCAGCCTATACAGGGTTACGGACGAGCAGTACTTC. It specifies CASSLYRVTDEQYF.

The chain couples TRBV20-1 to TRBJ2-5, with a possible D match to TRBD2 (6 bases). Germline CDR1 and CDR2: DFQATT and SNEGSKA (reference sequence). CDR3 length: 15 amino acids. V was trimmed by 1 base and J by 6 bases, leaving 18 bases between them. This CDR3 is CSARGQEGARKTQYF. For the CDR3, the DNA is TGCAGTGCTAGAGGTCAGGAGGGAGCGAGGAAGACCCAGTACTTC.

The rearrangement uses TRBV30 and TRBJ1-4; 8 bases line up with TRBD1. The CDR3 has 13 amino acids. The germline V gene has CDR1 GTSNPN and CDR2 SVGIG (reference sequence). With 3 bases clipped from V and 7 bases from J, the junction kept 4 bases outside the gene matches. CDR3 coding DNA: TGTGCCTGGAGGGACAGGGAATTTGAAAAACTGTTTTTT. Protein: CAWRDREFEKLFF.

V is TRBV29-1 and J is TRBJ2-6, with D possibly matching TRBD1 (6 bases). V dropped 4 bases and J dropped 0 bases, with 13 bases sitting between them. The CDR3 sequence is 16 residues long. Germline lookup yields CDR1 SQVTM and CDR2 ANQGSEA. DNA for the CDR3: TGCAGCGTTGCCAGGGGTAGGGGCTCTGGGGCCAACGTCCTGACTTTC. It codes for CSVARGRGSGANVLTF.

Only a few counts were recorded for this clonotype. As DNA, the CDR3 is TGTGCCAGCAGCCAAGGGGGCCCCGGGAGGCGTACAGATACGCAGTATTTT. Amino acids: CASSQGGPGRRTDTQYF. The gene calls are TRBV12-3 or TRBV12-4 and TRBJ2-3, with D tentatively TRBD1 or TRBD2 (7 bases each). V was pared by 6 bases and J by 3 bases, with 22 bases between. This CDR3 has 17 amino acids.

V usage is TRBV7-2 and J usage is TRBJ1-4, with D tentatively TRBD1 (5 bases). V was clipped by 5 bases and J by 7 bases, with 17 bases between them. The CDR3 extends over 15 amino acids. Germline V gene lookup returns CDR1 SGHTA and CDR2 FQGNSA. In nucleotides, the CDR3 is TGTGCCAGCAGCGTTAGTGGCAGGGTTCCTGAAAAACTGTTTTTT. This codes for CASSVSGRVPEKLFF. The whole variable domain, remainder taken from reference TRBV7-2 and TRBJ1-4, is GAGVSQSPSNKVTEKGKDVELRCDPISGHTALYWYRQSLGQGLEFLIYFQGNSAPDKSGLPSDRFSAERTGGSVSTLTIQRTQQEDSAVYLCASSVSGRVPEKLFFGSGTQLSVL.